These T cell receptor beta chains were read from a single sample in a study of T-cell memory formation after mild COVID-19. TCRdb processed the 5' RACE reads anew with MiXCR; each CDR3 protein has one entry. The table shows about 38,000 distinct CDR3 sequences, with roughly 11% occurring only once. Specimen: PBMCs or a T cell subset sorted from them (not recorded which). Every receptor here comes from a man aged 18 to 35 who had mild COVID-19 (a few samples of this study predate the infection). Cell type and time point are not known. The CDR3 runs from the conserved cysteine through the conserved F or W. A D gene is named only where the DNA matches it firmly. Size is stated for part of the rows, as once, few or many counts, or as a class when the clone is expanded.

d_gene	v_gene	j_gene	abundance	CDR3aa	CDR3nt
NA	TRBV5-1	TRBJ1-4	many	CASSLDSGVSANEKLFF	TGCGCCAGCAGCTTGGACTCAGGGGTCAGCGCTAATGAAAAACTGTTTTTT
NA	TRBV7-6	TRBJ1-5	many	CASSLSSGLNQPQHF	TGTGCCAGCAGCTTGAGTTCAGGGCTCAATCAGCCCCAGCATTTT
NA	TRBV25-1	TRBJ1-1	NA	CASSGWAGFTEAFF	TGTGCCAGCAGTGGCTGGGCAGGTTTCACTGAAGCTTTCTTT
TRBD2	TRBV11-2	TRBJ2-7	NA	CASSYLAASSYEQYF	TGTGCCAGCAGTTACCTAGCGGCGAGCTCCTACGAGCAGTACTTC
NA	TRBV7-2	TRBJ1-2	many	CASSLAFRGEDGYTF	TGTGCCAGCAGCTTAGCGTTCCGGGGCGAGGATGGCTACACCTTC
NA	TRBV7-8	TRBJ2-1	many	CASSLAQGPLIYEQFF	TGTGCCAGCAGCTTAGCCCAAGGGCCATTGATCTATGAGCAGTTCTTC
TRBD2	TRBV11-2	TRBJ2-3	many	CASSLALLAGGVGDTQYF	TGTGCCAGCAGCCTCGCCCTACTAGCGGGGGGGGTTGGAGATACGCAGTATTTT
NA	TRBV20-1	TRBJ2-5	NA	CSAPITGLGKTQYF	TGCAGTGCTCCGATAACAGGGTTAGGAAAGACCCAGTACTTC
TRBD2	TRBV12-3/TRBV12-4	TRBJ2-7	NA	CASSPPGVAGGLGEQYF	TGTGCCAGCAGTCCCCCCGGGGTAGCGGGAGGGTTGGGCGAGCAGTACTTC
NA	TRBV11-2	TRBJ2-6	many	CASSSYRGARDSGANVLTF	TGTGCCAGCAGCTCCTACCGGGGGGCAAGGGACTCTGGGGCCAACGTCCTGACTTTC
NA	TRBV20-1	TRBJ2-1	few	CSAPGRREAYNEQFF	TGCAGTGCCCCCGGTAGAAGGGAGGCCTACAATGAGCAGTTCTTC
TRBD1	TRBV7-9	TRBJ2-3	many	CASSLAPGTGGARDTQYF	TGTGCCAGCAGCTTAGCACCCGGGACAGGGGGCGCAAGGGATACGCAGTATTTT
TRBD1	TRBV27	TRBJ1-1	many	CASSSAGTGYPEAFF	TGTGCCAGCAGTAGCGCCGGGACAGGGTATCCTGAAGCTTTCTTT
NA	TRBV15	TRBJ2-3	NA	CATSRDQDTHYF	TGTGCCACCAGCAGAGACCAAGATACGCATTATTTT
NA	TRBV7-6	TRBJ2-2	many	CASILVSRGGYSTGELFF	NA
NA	TRBV29-1	TRBJ2-5	many	CSVEKDFKETQYF	TGCAGCGTTGAAAAGGACTTTAAAGAGACCCAGTACTTC
TRBD1	TRBV7-9	TRBJ2-4	many	CASSFGQGDPIAKNIQYF	TGTGCCAGCAGCTTCGGACAGGGGGACCCAATAGCCAAAAACATTCAGTACTTC
NA	TRBV7-2	TRBJ2-3	many	CASSLVSLEGHTQYF	TGTGCCAGCAGCTTAGTTTCGCTCGAAGGACATACGCAGTATTTT
NA	TRBV27	TRBJ1-5	many	CASSLRIAGGGRQPQHF	TGTGCCAGCAGTCTCCGGATCGCCGGGGGGGGCCGTCAGCCCCAGCATTTT
NA	TRBV6-5	TRBJ2-3	many	CASSSSTDTQYF	TGTGCCAGCAGCTCTAGCACAGATACGCAGTATTTT
NA	TRBV4-1	TRBJ2-6	many	CASSQDTYSGANVLTF	TGCGCCAGCAGCCAAGATACCTACTCTGGGGCCAACGTCCTGACTTTC
TRBD2	TRBV9	TRBJ2-2	many	CASSHPAGANTGELFF	TGTGCCAGCAGCCACCCAGCGGGGGCGAACACCGGGGAGCTGTTTTTT
NA	TRBV6-2/TRBV6-3	TRBJ1-5	few	CASRYRAPTSNQPQHF	TGTGCCAGCAGGTACAGGGCCCCCACGAGCAATCAGCCCCAGCATTTT
NA	TRBV7-9	TRBJ1-2	many	CASGGIYGYTF	TGTGCCAGCGGTGGGATCTATGGCTACACCTTC
NA	TRBV7-2	TRBJ2-5	NA	CASSLWRDQETQYF	TGTGCCAGCAGCTTATGGCGGGACCAAGAGACCCAGTACTTC
NA	TRBV3-1	TRBJ2-7	many	CASSQRGLGGYEQYF	TGTGCCAGCAGCCAGCGAGGCCTTGGAGGTTACGAGCAGTACTTC
TRBD2	TRBV4-3	TRBJ2-1	NA	CASSQRAGGGSYNEQFF	TGCGCCAGCAGCCAGCGTGCGGGGGGGGGGAGTTACAATGAGCAGTTCTTC
NA	TRBV9	TRBJ2-2	many	CASSPRDTNTGELFF	TGTGCCAGCAGCCCACGGGACACGAACACCGGGGAGCTGTTTTTT
NA	TRBV20-1	TRBJ1-4	many	CSARDSLVEKLFF	TGCAGTGCTAGGGACAGTTTGGTTGAAAAACTGTTTTTT
NA	TRBV15	TRBJ2-5	many	CATSRDLGAETQYF	TGTGCCACCAGCAGAGATCTAGGGGCAGAGACCCAGTACTTC
NA	TRBV11-2	TRBJ1-3	many	CASSYWGRSGNTIYF	TGTGCCAGCAGCTATTGGGGCCGCTCTGGAAACACCATATATTTT
NA	TRBV30	TRBJ2-2	NA	CAWSVRWSLNTGELFF	TGTGCCTGGAGTGTAAGGTGGTCCTTAAACACCGGGGAGCTGTTTTTT
TRBD1	TRBV5-1	TRBJ1-4	many	CASSSGQGAIEKLFF	TGCGCCAGCAGCTCAGGACAGGGGGCGATTGAAAAACTGTTTTTT
NA	TRBV4-3	TRBJ1-1	NA	CASSQEEQAPWEGAFF	TGCGCCAGCAGCCAAGAGGAACAGGCACCTTGGGAGGGAGCTTTCTTT